This T cell receptor (beta chain) was observed in a study of vaccination effects on CD4 cells after COVID-19. Study information: Post-vaccine specimens arrived a median 72 days past the second dose.

Study-level points and caveats: Marked clonal contraction was seen late after vaccination (in both infection- and vaccine-induced clones).

The V end was cut by 2 bases, the J end by 6 bases, with 11 bases between. The germline V gene encodes CDR1 KGHSH and CDR2 LQKENI. The CDR3 extends over 13 amino acids. Measured with immunoSEQ multiplex PCR; TCRdb has only the in-frame clones, and not every one. This sample has tens of thousands of clones, with over 75% found just once. For this clone: Its specificity is not known.

Once cultured for 10 to 11 days, the cells underwent separation to obtain CD4+ T cells. Of the BNT162b2 and mRNA-1273 vaccines, participants received two doses of one or the other. Negative nucleocapsid antibody tests before and after vaccination confirmed no previous SARS-CoV-2 infection. At days 3 and 7, half of the medium was exchanged for IL-2 medium. This receptor was obtained from a human donor who received a COVID-19 vaccine. Source: CD4+ T cells from PBMCs cultured without peptide, taken after COVID-19 vaccination. The V call is TRBV18, the J call TRBJ2-7, with a possible D match to TRBD2 (6 bases). The CDR3 bases are TGTGCCAGCTCACCAGGGACTCCGCCCGAGCAGTACGTC. Translation gives CASSPGTPPEQYV.